This T cell receptor beta chain came from a study of blood T cells in healthy people across ages (dated by TCRdb to between 2014 and 2017). General notes on the study: In model experiments, template switching captured about one uniquely barcoded TCR beta cDNA molecule for every two T cells. Using deep sequencing normalized with unique cDNA molecular identifiers, the study measured how TCR beta repertoire diversity changes with age. The donors were split into four age groups: young (average roughly 15 years), middle-aged (39), aged (roughly 68) and long-lived (about 74). Using the same blood draw, the study looked at two additional independent replicas of 1 million unique cDNA reads for two donors, one aged 18 to 30 and the other aged 80 or older. Here is what the overall study found, with its caveats: As age increased, observed TCR beta diversity per million T cells dropped in a roughly linear way, and a significant reduction was already evident by age about 40. A strong correlation was found between observed TCR beta diversity and the percentage of naive T cells measured by flow cytometry. Because the CMV infection status of the donors was unknown, age-related changes in expanded clonotypes may potentially have been confounded. Compared with the aged group, the long-lived group had more naive CD4+ T cells, fewer expanded clones and increased TCR diversity, a pattern suggesting age selection. Conclusive comparison of naive and antigen-experienced compartments was prevented by the profiling of bulk unsorted PBMCs. Estimates of total diversity based on one million sequenced T cells were considered lower bounds and underestimates.

Systemically healthy Caucasian individuals from Russia, 35 to 50 in total and aged about 6 to 90 years, were included as donors. Each donor gave around 9.8 milliliters of peripheral blood, collected into EDTA-treated Vacutainer tubes. Ficoll-Paque density-gradient centrifugation was used to isolate PBMCs, with at least 6 million obtained per sample. Total RNA, at least 6 micrograms per sample, was extracted from PBMCs with Trizol reagent. The percentages of naive CD45RAhigh/CD27high T cells were determined by flow cytometry on a PBMC aliquot from every donor. Library method: 5' RACE. The reads were generated on an Illumina HiSeq 2500. A second PCR of about 7 to 12 cycles was run with a J-beta primer mix and a sample-barcoded 5' primer. Each TCR beta cDNA molecule received a unique molecular identifier from a template-switch 5' adaptor carrying 12 random nucleotides. Each sample yielded at least 2.5 million CDR3-containing paired-end reads. The Mint cDNA synthesis kit, primed by a TRBC-specific oligonucleotide, was used to synthesize first-strand cDNA from all RNA. Following uracil-DNA glycosylase treatment, all cDNA underwent a first 18-cycle PCR with the universal primers M1SS and BC2_uni_R. The paper's data handling went like this. For normalization, 1 million high-quality reads, each with a distinct molecular identifier, were randomly selected from each sample. Reads with shared molecular identifiers were discarded instead of being binned into consensus sequences. MiTCR, with a Q25 quality threshold and the strictest error-elimination algorithm, was used for CDR3 identification, clonotype clustering and error correction. A nonparametric unseen species model with Euler transformation was used to estimate a lower bound on total TCR beta diversity. TCRdb took the public reads, trimmed them with fastp at Q25, ran MiXCR for clone calling and kept in-frame beta chains. All rows with the same CDR3 protein become a single entry with the most common DNA and genes. None of the V and J calls come from the authors' own analysis; TCRdb made them. The sample table records 600,000 to 850,000 distinct CDR3 sequences; just under 25% of these occur just once. 9.4% of the sample belongs to the ten largest clones.

The CDR3 measures 15 amino acids from cysteine to phenylalanine. The kept DNA is CDR3 alone, 45 bases in frame from the first base. V is cut by 5 bases and J by 0 bases, and the space between the germline ends is 11 bases. As to this clonotype: The antigen this receptor binds is unknown. Base qualities are not provided; no much larger clone lies one nucleotide away.

The same sample was also studied in work on T cells of mothers and their children. Taken from the second paper: Donors were nine systemically healthy Caucasian individuals: three mothers and their six children. cDNA synthesis consumed the entire amount of extracted RNA, loaded at around 1.5 ug RNA in each 15 ul reaction. Sample barcodes and 2-4 random nucleotides were added via the M1S primer in the second PCR. Over 9 million TCR beta CDR3 reads came from each mother, compared with roughly 2.8 million reads from each child. In both related and unrelated pairs, thymic selection shapes the output of TCR recombination in a similar way, with inherited differences having only a minor effect. Normalized repertoire overlap was always slightly but never significantly higher in related than unrelated mother-child pairs. With a sensitivity of about 100 clones per million clonotypes, no persistent microchimeric T cell clones were detected. The study used deep NGS to compare TCR beta repertoires of mothers and children, seeking features distinguishing related mother-child pairs from unrelated individuals. Mothers averaged roughly 40 +/- 4 years of age and children averaged roughly 10 +/- 4 years. After adapters were ligated using NEBNext reagents, the libraries underwent 100+100 nt paired-end sequencing on an Illumina HiSeq 2000. To avoid cross-contamination, the mother libraries and the child libraries were prepared a month apart and sequenced in separate runs. For each donor, between roughly 450,000 and 2,300,000 distinct TCR beta clonotypes were identified. Naive TCR beta clonotypes were estimated from low-frequency clonotypes matched to each donor's FACS-determined naive share, without sorting.

Sequencing input: blood. Recombination joined TRBV12-3 or TRBV12-4 with TRBJ2-1, and perhaps TRBD1 as D gene, on 5 matching bases. This TCR came from a boy under 18 in good health. The CDR3 sequence is CASSISGYSYNEQFF. The nucleotides are TGTGCCAGCAGTATCTCAGGGTACTCCTACAATGAGCAGTTCTTC.